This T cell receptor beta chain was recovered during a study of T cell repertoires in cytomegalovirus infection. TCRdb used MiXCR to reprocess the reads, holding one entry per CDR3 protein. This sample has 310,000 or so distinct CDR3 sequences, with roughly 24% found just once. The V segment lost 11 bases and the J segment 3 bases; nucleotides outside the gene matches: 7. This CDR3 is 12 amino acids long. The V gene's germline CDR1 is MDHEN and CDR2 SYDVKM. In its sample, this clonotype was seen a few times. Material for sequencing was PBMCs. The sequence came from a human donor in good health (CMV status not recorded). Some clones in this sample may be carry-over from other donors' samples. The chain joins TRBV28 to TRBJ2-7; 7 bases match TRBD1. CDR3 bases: TGTGCCGGACCGGGACAGCTCTACGAGCAGTACTTC. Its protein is CAGPGQLYEQYF.